This T cell receptor beta chain stems from a study of graft-versus-host responses after intestinal transplantation. This clone was counted between two and nine times. Its antigen is not known. Here immunoSEQ multiplex PCR was the method, and the copy in TCRdb shows in-frame clones only, minus some. The table records about 83,000 clones, approximately 91% of them present only once. Looked up from germline, CDR1 is SGHRS and CDR2 is YFSETQ. The trim removed 7 bases at V and 7 bases at J, leaving 9 bases unmatched. The CDR3 totals 14 residues. The chain carries TRBV5-1 and TRBJ2-1, with 9 bases matching TRBD2. Material: unstimulated CD4+ T cells sorted from spleen or lymph node cells, obtained before intestinal transplant. The clonotype was recovered from a human donor who received an intestinal transplant. The CDR3 region is CASLAGAGRNEQFF. CDR3 in DNA: TGCGCCAGCTTAGCGGGAGCAGGTAGGAATGAGCAGTTCTTC.